The next 25 T cell receptor beta chains were all read from a single sample in a study of identical twins. TCRdb used MiXCR to reprocess the 5' RACE reads, holding one entry per CDR3 protein. The data show around 250,000 distinct CDR3 sequences, 7% seen once. These records were also assigned to another study, of yellow fever vaccine responses in identical twins.

The sequencing input was memory (CD45RO+) T cells sorted from blood. Every receptor here comes from a woman under 30 in good health.

This clonotype appeared a few times. V usage is TRBV2 and J usage is TRBJ2-3; 7 bases match TRBD2. This CDR3 comprises 13 residues. Germline values: CDR1 SNHLY, CDR2 FYNNEI. Unmatched junction bases numbered 6, after V lost 7 bases and J lost 5 bases. CDR3 protein: CASTREREDTQYF. As DNA, the CDR3 is TGTGCCAGCACCAGGGAGCGGGAAGATACGCAGTATTTT.

This clonotype showed up many times. This chain connects TRBV12-3 or TRBV12-4 to TRBJ2-5; the match to TRBD1 covers 7 bases. The CDR3 spans 14 residues. J lost 3 bases, V lost 7 bases, and 8 bases had no gene match. CDR3 region: CASTLGGREETQYF. CDR3 nucleotide sequence: TGTGCCAGCACCTTAGGGGGCAGAGAAGAGACCCAGTACTTC.

This clonotype was observed many times. The rearrangement links TRBV12-3 or TRBV12-4 to TRBJ1-3, with D unclear. V lost 6 bases to trimming and J lost 0 bases, with 12 bases between them. This CDR3 contains 15 residues. CDR3 sequence (DNA): TGTGCCAGCAGCCCGGTACAGAGCTCTGGAAACACCATATATTTT. This encodes CASSPVQSSGNTIYF.

This chain links TRBV28 with TRBJ1-1; D gene unclear. Trimming removed 8 bases from V and 0 bases from J, with 4 bases in between. Germline lookup yields CDR1 MDHEN and CDR2 SYDVKM. The CDR3 consists of 11 residues. CDR3 protein: CASFVNTEAFF. The CDR3 nucleotides read TGTGCCAGCTTCGTGAACACTGAAGCTTTCTTT. Together with reference TRBV28 and TRBJ1-1, the CDR3 gives the full variable domain: DVKVTQSSRYLVKRTGEKVFLECVQDMDHENMFWYRQDPGLGLRLIYFSYDVKMKEKGDIPEGYSVSREKKERFSLILESASTNQTSMYLCASFVNTEAFFGQGTRLTVV.

The rearrangement links TRBV7-2 to TRBJ2-7, with TRBD2 matching 9 bases. In germline, CDR1 is SGHTA, CDR2 FQGNSA. The V gene end was trimmed by 5 bases and the J gene end by 3 bases; junction bases not matched to a gene: 8. This CDR3 is built from 15 residues. The CDR3 DNA sequence: TGTGCCAGCAGCAAGGGACTAGCCCCCCACTACGAGCAGTACTTC. This sequence encodes CASSKGLAPHYEQYF.

The chain employs TRBV20-1 and TRBJ2-7; 15 nucleotides align to TRBD2. CDR1 and CDR2 (germline): DFQATT, SNEGSKA (reference sequence). J gave up 7 bases and V 0 bases, and 4 bases lay outside the gene matches. This CDR3 has 15 residues. The DNA for the CDR3 is TGCAGTGCTAGAGATCCTGGGACTAGCGGGAGGGAGCAGTACTTC. Translated, it gives CSARDPGTSGREQYF.

The chain employs TRBV6-5 and TRBJ2-2; D unresolved. The CDR3 runs 16 residues. V dropped 0 bases and J dropped 5 bases, with 13 bases sitting between them. The germline V gene has CDR1 MNHEY and CDR2 SVGAGI. CDR3 residues: CASSYSMPLKTGELFF. DNA for the CDR3: TGTGCCAGCAGTTACTCGATGCCACTAAAGACCGGGGAGCTGTTTTTT.

This clonotype was picked up many times. This chain connects TRBV6-2 or TRBV6-3 to TRBJ2-5; D gene uncertain. The CDR3 consists of 14 residues. Trimming left V 1 base short and J 2 bases short, with 8 bases between. CDR1 is MNHEY, CDR2 SVGEGT, per germline. The CDR3 loop is CASSYWQAQETQYF. CDR3 coding DNA: TGTGCCAGCAGTTACTGGCAGGCTCAAGAGACCCAGTACTTC.

This clonotype was counted many times. The chain couples TRBV6-5 to TRBJ2-4, with D hard to call. V was cut by 0 bases and J by 0 bases, with 9 bases left in between. Germline V lookup: CDR1 MNHEY, CDR2 SVGAGI. The length of the CDR3 is 16 residues. CDR3 residues: CASSYSRHVAKNIQYF. CDR3 DNA: TGTGCCAGCAGTTACTCACGACATGTAGCCAAAAACATTCAGTACTTC.

Only a few counts were recorded for this clonotype. The rearrangement links TRBV4-2 to TRBJ1-6; D not certain. Germline assignment: CDR1 LGHNA and CDR2 YNFKEQ. The CDR3 covers 13 residues. Trimming left V 0 bases short and J 7 bases short, with 4 bases between. The CDR3 protein is CASSQDPNSPLHF. The DNA for the CDR3 is TGTGCCAGCAGCCAAGATCCCAATTCACCCCTCCACTTT.

The chain carries TRBV10-3 and TRBJ2-5, with 9 bases identical to TRBD2. After removal of 3 bases from V and 2 bases from J, the junction contained 4 bases not matched to a gene. In germline, CDR1 is ENHRY, CDR2 SYGVKD. The length of the CDR3 is 15 residues. CDR3 in DNA: TGTGCCATCAGTGAAGCGGGGGGACCACAAGAGACCCAGTACTTC. Translating gives CAISEAGGPQETQYF.

This clonotype was observed a few times. The chain recombines TRBV25-1 with TRBJ1-1; D unresolved. Trimming stripped 4 bases from V and 3 bases from J, with 3 bases between. Germline values: CDR1 MGHDK, CDR2 SYGVNS. The CDR3 runs to 11 residues. In DNA form, the CDR3 reads TGTGCCAGCAGTGCATACACTGAAGCTTTCTTT. Its protein is CASSAYTEAFF.

This clonotype occurred many times. The chain employs TRBV5-6 and TRBJ2-3; tentative D call: TRBD2 (6 bases). Germline CDR1 is SGHDT and CDR2 is YYEEEE. The V and J ends lost 4 bases and 2 bases respectively, with 11 bases between them. This CDR3 contains 14 residues. CDR3 DNA: TGTGCCAGCAGCCCGGCGGGAAACACAGATACGCAGTATTTT. It encodes CASSPAGNTDTQYF.

The sample holds many counts of this clonotype. The chain couples TRBV4-1 to TRBJ1-2, with D maybe TRBD1 (5 bases). V was pared by 5 bases and J by 3 bases, with 19 bases between. CDR1 MGHRA and CDR2 YSYEKL come from the germline V gene. CDR3 size: 16 residues. CDR3 in amino acids: CASSEKGTGRDYGYTF. CDR3 nucleotides: TGCGCCAGCAGCGAGAAAGGGACGGGGAGAGACTATGGCTACACCTTC.

This clonotype was detected a few times. CDR3 residues: CASISSSGANVLTF. CDR3 in DNA: TGTGCCAGCATTTCCAGCTCTGGGGCCAACGTCCTGACTTTC. The chain combines TRBV3-1 with TRBJ2-6; D ambiguous. Germline loops: CDR1 LGHDT, CDR2 YNNKEL (reference sequence). This CDR3 has 14 amino acids. Trimming removed 7 bases from V and 0 bases from J, with 7 bases in between.

This clonotype was observed many times. The J gene is TRBJ1-1, the V gene TRBV7-9, with D perhaps TRBD1 (6 bases). Germline CDR1 and CDR2: SEHNR and FQNEAQ (reference sequence). The CDR3 length is 15 residues. Trimming stripped 6 bases from V and 8 bases from J, with 22 bases between. The DNA of the CDR3 is TGTGCCAGCAGACCGGGGGCAGGGGAGGCCATGGAAGCTTTCTTT. Amino acid sequence: CASRPGAGEAMEAFF.

This clonotype was seen many times. The chain employs TRBV24-1 and TRBJ1-1; D perhaps matches TRBD1 (5 bases). V was pared by 1 base and J by 7 bases, with 6 bases between. This CDR3 spans 12 amino acids. CDR1 KGHDR and CDR2 SFDVKD come from the germline V gene. CDR3 DNA sequence: TGTGCCACCAGTGATTTACAGGATGAAGCTTTCTTT. Translating gives CATSDLQDEAFF.

This clonotype was recorded a few times. J is TRBJ1-6 and V is TRBV3-1; 7 bases agree with TRBD1. J lost 10 bases, V lost 0 bases, and 12 bases had no gene match. The CDR3 runs 17 residues. Germline CDR1 is LGHDT and CDR2 is YNNKEL (reference sequence). Here the CDR3 reads CASSQDRRRQGQSPLHF. In DNA form, the CDR3 reads TGTGCCAGCAGCCAAGACCGGAGGCGACAGGGTCAATCACCCCTCCACTTT.

The chain joins TRBV3-1 to TRBJ2-2; tentatively, D is TRBD2 (5 bases). This CDR3 contains 16 residues. V was cut by 1 base and J by 4 bases, with 13 bases left in between. Germline CDR1 and CDR2: LGHDT and YNNKEL (reference sequence). DNA for the CDR3: TGTGCCAGCAGCCAAGTGGATCTAGCAGGCACCGGGGAGCTGTTTTTT. Translation gives CASSQVDLAGTGELFF.

This clonotype was seen many times. The gene calls are TRBV5-1 and TRBJ1-5; D gene unclear. The CDR3 loop spans 14 amino acids. The germline gives CDR1 SGHRS, CDR2 YFSETQ. The germline V and J ends were trimmed by 2 bases and 4 bases, with 10 bases remaining between them. The DNA of the CDR3 is TGCGCCAGCAGCTTCGGTCCCGTAAATCAGCCCCAGCATTTT. It yields the protein CASSFGPVNQPQHF. The variable domain in full, with the rest retrieved from reference TRBV5-1 and TRBJ1-5, is KAGVTQTPRYLIKTRGQQVTLSCSPISGHRSVSWYQQTPGQGLQFLFEYFSETQRNKGNFPGRFSGRQFSNSRSEMNVSTLELGDSALYLCASSFGPVNQPQHFGDGTRLSIL.

This clonotype was observed a handful of times. Here the CDR3 reads CSASGESGGDDEQFF. The CDR3 DNA sequence: TGCAGTGCAAGCGGGGAAAGCGGGGGGGACGATGAGCAGTTCTTC. The V and J genes are TRBV20-1 and TRBJ2-1; 10 nucleotides agree with TRBD2. Germline trimming cut 6 bases from V and 8 bases from J; bases unmatched to any gene: 13. The germline V gene encodes CDR1 DFQATT and CDR2 SNEGSKA (reference sequence). There are 15 residues in the CDR3.

The chain employs TRBV2 and TRBJ2-1; no clear D. Germline lookup yields CDR1 SNHLY and CDR2 FYNNEI. The CDR3 totals 12 residues. With 4 bases removed from V and 7 bases from J, the gap between germline ends came to 8 bases. CDR3 loop: CASSGESNEQFF. As DNA, the CDR3 is TGTGCCAGCAGTGGAGAGTCGAATGAGCAGTTCTTC.

This clonotype was detected ten times or more. The chain carries TRBV3-1 and TRBJ2-1; TRBD2 aligns across 7 bases. The CDR3 consists of 15 residues. Trimming at V came to 2 bases and at J to 7 bases, leaving 8 bases not matched to a gene. Germline loops: CDR1 LGHDT, CDR2 YNNKEL (reference sequence). CDR3 in amino acids: CASSQPSGNLNEQFF. In nucleotides, the CDR3 is TGTGCCAGCAGCCAACCTAGCGGAAACTTAAATGAGCAGTTCTTC.

This clonotype was detected many times. The V gene is TRBV7-9, the J gene TRBJ2-2; 11 bases agree with TRBD2. Germline values: CDR1 SEHNR, CDR2 FQNEAQ (reference sequence). The CDR3 runs to 16 residues. Losses at the gene ends were 5 bases for V and 5 bases for J; bases not matched to a gene: 7. The CDR3 sequence is CASSNIAGGQTGELFF. DNA of the CDR3: TGTGCCAGCAGCAATATAGCGGGAGGGCAGACCGGGGAGCTGTTTTTT.

The V call is TRBV5-1, the J call TRBJ2-7; 7 bases map to TRBD2. Germline V CDR1 and CDR2: SGHRS, YFSETQ. The J segment lost 4 bases and the V segment lost 0 bases, leaving 16 bases of the junction unmatched. The CDR3 covers 18 residues. The CDR3 spells CASSLGGGPSTPLYEQYV. In DNA, the CDR3 is TGCGCCAGCAGCTTGGGGGGAGGGCCCAGTACCCCACTTTACGAGCAGTACGTC.